This entry lists 2 T cell receptor beta chains sequenced from one sample in a study of blood T cell repertoires in COVID-19. Method: immunoSEQ multiplex PCR; TCRdb's copy keeps in-frame clones and lacks some. Of some 400,000 clones detected, about 90% appear once; the ten largest clones hold around 6.3%. The sequenced material came from peripheral blood. The source of these receptors is a man between 18 and 35 years old with active or convalescent COVID-19.

The chain links TRBV28 to TRBJ1-2, with 12 nucleotides matching TRBD1. Germline V gene sequence: CDR1 MDHEN, CDR2 SYDVKM. The J segment lost 5 bases and the V segment lost 8 bases, leaving 9 bases of the junction unmatched. CDR3 length: 15 amino acids. Written as DNA, the CDR3 is TGTGCCAGCGGAGTCGGGACAGGGGGCGCTTATGGCTACACCTTC. This translates into CASGVGTGGAYGYTF.

As concerns this clone: A read error may account for a junction end that differs from germline. V gene TRBV24-1 combines with J gene TRBJ2-5; TRBD1 aligns across 7 bases. The germline V gene has CDR1 KGHDR and CDR2 SFDVKD. The CDR3 is made up of 14 amino acids. The CDR3 sequence: CATSDWTGQKTQYF. In DNA, the CDR3 is TGTGCCACCAGTGATTGGACAGGCCAAAAGACCCAGTACTTC.